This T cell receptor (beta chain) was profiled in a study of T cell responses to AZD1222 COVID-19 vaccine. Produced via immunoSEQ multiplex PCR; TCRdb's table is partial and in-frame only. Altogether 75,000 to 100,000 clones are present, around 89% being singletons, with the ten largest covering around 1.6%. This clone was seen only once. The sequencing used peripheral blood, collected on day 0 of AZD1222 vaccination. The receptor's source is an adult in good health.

CDR3 DNA sequence: TGTGCCTGGAGTGTATTGATGGGGATGAGGGATTCACCCCTCCACTTT. Translating gives CAWSVLMGMRDSPLHF. The gene calls are TRBV30 and TRBJ1-6, with D unresolved. V lost 0 bases, J lost 8 bases, and 17 bases lay in between. The CDR3 totals 16 residues. Germline-derived CDR1 and CDR2 are GTSNPN and SVGIG (reference sequence).